Following are 5 T cell receptor beta chains from one sample sequenced in a study of T cells after yellow fever vaccination. TCRdb re-called the 5' RACE reads through MiXCR, storing one row per CDR3 protein. The sample consists of approximately 300,000 distinct CDR3 sequences, roughly 9.4% of them appearing once. The material sequenced was PBMCs, taken on the day of the first yellow fever vaccination. The receptors originated from a man aged 18 to 35 who received the YFV17D yellow fever vaccine.

This clonotype has at least ten counts. The chain joins TRBV7-2 to TRBJ1-1; D gene ambiguous. This CDR3 spans 13 amino acids. Germline values: CDR1 SGHTA, CDR2 FQGNSA. Trimming took off 5 bases at V and 1 base at J, with 8 bases between the two ends. CDR3 DNA: TGTGCCAGCAGCGCCCTCAGGAACACTGAAGCTTTCTTT. The encoded protein is CASSALRNTEAFF.

A few counts support this clonotype. CDR3 sequence: CASSEGQGPLDTEAFF. As DNA, the CDR3 is TGTGCCAGCAGTGAAGGGCAGGGGCCCTTGGACACTGAAGCTTTCTTT. J is TRBJ1-1 and V is TRBV2, with D perhaps TRBD1 (6 bases). Deletions cut 1 base from V and 3 bases from J, with 15 bases between. The CDR3 sequence is 16 residues long. The V gene's germline CDR1 is SNHLY and CDR2 FYNNEI.

The table lists this clonotype with a few counts. The gene calls are TRBV7-2 and TRBJ2-3, with TRBD2 matching 12 bases. Per the germline V gene, CDR1 is SGHTA and CDR2 is FQGNSA. Unmatched junction bases numbered 7, after V lost 3 bases and J lost 9 bases. The CDR3 is 15 residues long. The DNA for the CDR3 is TGTGCCAGCAGCTTGAGACTAGCGGGGGCCAAAACGCAGTATTTT. It specifies CASSLRLAGAKTQYF.

This clonotype was counted between two and nine times. The rearrangement links TRBV6-2 or TRBV6-3 to TRBJ1-1; D uncertain. Germline CDR1 is MNHEY and CDR2 is SVGEGT. This CDR3 comprises 12 residues. Trimming cost V 5 bases and J 6 bases, with 10 bases left between them. CDR3 nucleotide sequence: TGTGCCAGCAGTGGGGATGTCGCTGAAGCTTTCTTT. Amino acid sequence: CASSGDVAEAFF.

This clonotype has just a few counts. The V call is TRBV3-1, the J call TRBJ1-1, with a weak D call TRBD1 (6 bases). CDR3 length: 14 amino acids. The germline gives CDR1 LGHDT, CDR2 YNNKEL (reference sequence). The V end was cut by 4 bases, the J end by 7 bases, with 16 bases between. The CDR3 reads CASSPRQALGEAFF. The CDR3 DNA is TGTGCCAGCAGCCCCCGACAGGCACTAGGTGAAGCTTTCTTT.